This entry describes one TCR beta chain. Clones were read by immunoSEQ multiplex PCR, and TCRdb kept only the in-frame ones, dropping some. Of around 200,000 clones detected, around 75% appear once; the ten largest clones hold 5.9%. This specimen belongs to a study of cytotoxic CD8 clonotypes in ibrutinib-treated CLL. Study-level information: On average, each sample had roughly 230,000 productive templates and roughly 95,000 productive rearrangements.

The CDR3 has 13 amino acids. V was shortened by 8 bases and J by 6 bases, with 16 bases between the two germline ends. CDR1 SNHLY and CDR2 FYNNEI come from the germline V gene. Sequences were derived from PBMCs, sampled after 12 months of ibrutinib treatment. The chain joins TRBV2 to TRBJ1-2, with a weak D call TRBD1 (5 bases). This TCR came from a human donor with chronic lymphocytic leukemia. CDR3 region: CASEGISRDGYTF. CDR3 in DNA: TGTGCCAGCGAGGGAATTAGCAGGGATGGCTACACCTTC. The complete variable domain, with remaining parts taken from reference TRBV2 and TRBJ1-2, reads EPEVTQTPSHQVTQMGQEVILRCVPISNHLYFYWYRQILGQKVEFLVSFYNNEISEKSEIFDDQFSVERPDGSNFTLKIRSTKLEDSAMYFCASEGISRDGYTFGSGTRLTVV.